This T cell receptor (beta chain) derives from a study of graft-versus-host responses after intestinal transplantation. Study as a whole: Transplants given to recipients were multivisceral, liver-intestinal, or isolated intestinal. Study conclusions and caveats: Circulating GvH clone levels at their peak were associated with HvG declines (early post-transplant). The marrow of recipients harbored GvH clones, and ileum or blood showed some of them first.

A note on this clone: No antigen is known for it.

Only in-frame clones appear in the TCRdb table, and some are missing; sequencing was by immunoSEQ multiplex PCR. The sample lists about 120,000 clones; around nine tenths were seen once. CDR3 length: 15 residues. V shed 4 bases, J shed 4 bases, and the junction held 8 bases outside the gene matches. From germline, CDR1 is SGHRS and CDR2 YFSETQ. This chain uses TRBV5-1 with TRBJ2-7, with 10 bases fitting TRBD2. The input for sequencing was unstimulated CD4+ T cells sorted from spleen or lymph node cells, taken before intestinal transplant. This receptor was identified in a human donor who received an intestinal transplant. The CDR3 here is CASSPGTSDVYEQYF. The CDR3 nucleotides read TGCGCCAGCAGCCCCGGGACTAGCGACGTGTACGAGCAGTACTTC. Together with reference TRBV5-1 and TRBJ2-7, the CDR3 gives the full variable domain: KAGVTQTPRYLIKTRGQQVTLSCSPISGHRSVSWYQQTPGQGLQFLFEYFSETQRNKGNFPGRFSGRQFSNSRSEMNVSTLELGDSALYLCASSPGTSDVYEQYFGPGTRLTVT.